The T cell receptor beta chain under discussion was sequenced for a study of blood T cell repertoires in COVID-19. Overall study: Samples representing acute and convalescent COVID-19 were sourced from the United States, Italy and Spain. T cells, B-cell-depleted T cells, or PBMCs supplied cDNA or gDNA.

The V gene's germline CDR1 is LGHDT and CDR2 YNNKEL (reference sequence). Trimming took 3 bases from V and 4 from J; bases not matched to a gene: 3. CDR3 size: 14 residues. Per the study methods: Nucleated cell counts were estimated from reference gene primer amplification. Only in-frame clones appear in the TCRdb table, and some are missing; sequencing was by immunoSEQ multiplex PCR. For V, J and clone size, that table is used; D and trimming come from the DNA. The table shows approximately 280,000 clones, with 88% occurring only once. The gene calls are TRBV3-1 (or the pseudogene TRBV3-2) and TRBJ2-7; 10 bases are a match to TRBD2. The TCR originated in a man aged 18-30 years with active or convalescent COVID-19. Sequenced input: peripheral blood. The CDR3 sequence: CASSHPGLAYEQYF. In DNA, the CDR3 is TGTGCCAGCAGCCATCCGGGACTAGCGTACGAGCAGTACTTC.